What follows are 12 T cell receptor beta chains derived from one specimen sequenced in a study of sequential checkpoint blockade in melanoma. Repertoires were generated with immunoSEQ multiplex PCR, while TCRdb's copy carries only in-frame clones and drops some. The table shows roughly 2,000 clones, with 24% occurring only once. As to treatment: randomized to nivolumab then ipilimumab (arm A) or the reverse (arm B). This sample comprised tumor tissue (inferred from file names), obtained from a patient given nivolumab and ipilimumab in sequence. The receptor set was obtained from a human donor with melanoma.

V is TRBV18 and J is TRBJ1-1; possible D gene TRBD1, 5 bases. The V end lost 4 bases, the J end lost 0 bases, and 18 bases lay between the germline ends. This CDR3 region has 17 residues. Looked up from germline, CDR1 is KGHSH and CDR2 is LQKENI. As DNA, the CDR3 is TGTGCCAGCTCACGACGGATGTCGAGGGGATTGAACACTGAAGCTTTCTTT. Amino acid sequence: CASSRRMSRGLNTEAFF.

Turning to this clone: One end of the junction varies from germline; a read error may be responsible. Here the CDR3 reads CAISWDTRSGNTIYF. In DNA form, the CDR3 reads TGTGCCATCAGTTGGGACACACGCTCTGGAAACACCATATATTTT. This rearrangement joins TRBV6-8 to TRBJ1-3, with D possibly TRBD1 on 6 matching bases. The CDR3 is 15 residues long. CDR1 and CDR2 from the germline V gene are MNHGY and SAAAGT.

The rearrangement joins TRBV30 to TRBJ1-5; D is undetermined. Germline loops: CDR1 GTSNPN, CDR2 SVGIG (reference sequence). This CDR3 region has 13 residues. V lost 0 bases and J 4 bases, leaving 7 bases between the germline ends. CDR3 DNA sequence: TGTGCCTGGAGTGTACGGGCAAATCAGCCCCAGCATTTT. This gives the protein CAWSVRANQPQHF. The full variable domain, completed using reference TRBV30 and TRBJ1-5, is SQTIHQWPATLVQPVGSPLSLECTVEGTSNPNLYWYRQAAGRGLQLLFYSVGIGQISSEVPQNLSASRPQDRQFILSSKKLLLSDSGFYLCAWSVRANQPQHFGDGTRLSIL.

This clone appeared a few times. This sequence joins TRBV27 and TRBJ2-7; perhaps TRBD2 as D (7 bases). This CDR3 has 15 amino acids. Germline V CDR1 and CDR2: MNHEY, SMNVEV (reference sequence). Trimming pared 1 base from V and 0 bases from J, leaving 10 bases between. This chain's CDR3 is CASSLLGGASYEQYF. The CDR3 DNA reads TGTGCCAGCAGTTTATTGGGGGGGGCCTCCTACGAGCAGTACTTC.

The gene calls are TRBV9 and TRBJ1-2; a weak D match, TRBD1 (5 bases). Trimming removed 4 bases from V and 5 bases from J, with 9 bases in between. Germline V gene sequence: CDR1 SGDLS, CDR2 YYNGEE. The CDR3 is 12 amino acids. Here the CDR3 reads CASSPRQYGYTF. The CDR3 region has the DNA TGTGCCAGCAGCCCCCGACAGTATGGCTACACCTTC.

This chain joins TRBV11-3 and TRBJ1-2; D is undetermined. Trimming took 0 bases from V and 4 from J, leaving 9 bases between them. This CDR3 is 14 amino acids long. CDR1 SGHNT and CDR2 YENEEA come from the germline V gene. This chain's CDR3 is CASSLDPTFYGYTF. Here the CDR3 DNA reads TGTGCCAGCAGCTTAGATCCCACCTTCTATGGCTACACCTTC. Using reference TRBV11-3 and TRBJ1-2 for the parts outside the CDR3, the full variable domain is EAGVVQSPRYKIIEKKQPVAFWCNPISGHNTLYWYLQNLGQGPELLIRYENEEAVDDSQLPKDRFSAERLKGVDSTLKIQPAELGDSAVYLCASSLDPTFYGYTFGSGTRLTVV.

This chain connects TRBV30 to TRBJ2-3; D uncertain. Germline V CDR1 and CDR2: GTSNPN, SVGIG (reference sequence). This CDR3 region has 12 residues. V gave up 0 bases and J gave up 4 bases, with 5 bases separating them. The CDR3 loop is CAWSVRADTQYF. CDR3 DNA sequence: TGTGCCTGGAGTGTACGTGCAGATACGCAGTATTTT.

This clone is medium-sized within its sample. This chain connects TRBV6-1 to TRBJ2-7; no clear D gene. The length of the CDR3 is 12 residues. Germline values: CDR1 MNHNS, CDR2 SASEGT. The V end lost 1 base, the J end lost 4 bases, and 5 bases lay between the germline ends. The CDR3 protein is CASSEVQYEQYF. CDR3 DNA sequence: TGTGCCAGCAGTGAAGTGCAGTACGAGCAGTACTTC.

The chain combines TRBV30 with TRBJ2-2; the D gene is possibly TRBD2 (6 bases). The germline gives CDR1 GTSNPN, CDR2 SVGIG (reference sequence). This CDR3 comprises 14 residues. The V end lost 3 bases, the J end lost 1 base, and 9 bases lay between the germline ends. CDR3 residues: CAWSRLENTGELFF. The CDR3 DNA follows: TGTGCCTGGAGCCGACTAGAGAACACCGGGGAGCTGTTTTTT.

This chain uses TRBV25-1 with TRBJ2-3, with TRBD2 identical over 8 bases. Germline V gene data show CDR1 as MGHDK and CDR2 as SYGVNS. The CDR3 runs 18 residues. J lost 4 bases, V lost 4 bases, and 16 bases had no gene match. In nucleotides, the CDR3 is TGTGCCAGCAGTGCAGGAACGGGGGGGCGCTTCATCGCAGATACGCAGTATTTT. Protein sequence: CASSAGTGGRFIADTQYF.

The J gene is TRBJ2-4, the V gene TRBV6-8; D ambiguous. Trimming removed 0 bases from V and 0 bases from J, with 12 bases in between. From germline, CDR1 is MNHGY and CDR2 SAAAGT. The CDR3 covers 17 residues. CDR3 in amino acids: CASSYSLQRVAKNIQYF. CDR3 in DNA: TGTGCCAGCAGTTACTCGCTGCAGAGAGTAGCCAAAAACATTCAGTACTTC.

Relative to its sample, this clone is medium-sized. The chain combines TRBV9 with TRBJ1-1; TRBD1 aligns across 11 bases. V was clipped by 3 bases and J by 6 bases; unmatched bases: 4. The CDR3 spans 14 residues. Germline CDR1 SGDLS, CDR2 YYNGEE. The CDR3 is CASSGGQGAAEAFF. The CDR3 coding sequence is TGTGCCAGCAGCGGAGGACAGGGGGCGGCTGAAGCTTTCTTT.